This T cell receptor beta chain is drawn from a study of blood T cell repertoires in COVID-19. About the study: Samples representing acute and convalescent COVID-19 were sourced from the United States, Italy and Spain. T cells, B-cell-depleted T cells, or PBMCs provided the cDNA or gDNA that served as material.

Patients in Seattle were enrolled during active infection, then followed longitudinally. Trimming took 1 base from V and 4 from J, leaving 19 bases between them. The germline CDR1 and CDR2 sequences are SGHTA and FQGNSA. The CDR3 contains 17 residues. Original processing methods: Using reference gene primer amplification, nucleated cell counts were estimated. Profiling relied on immunoSEQ multiplex PCR, and the TCRdb table lists in-frame clones only, not all of them. From that table come the V and J calls and clone size; the DNA was used to work out D and trimming. The table has 300,000 to 350,000 clones, around nine tenths seen once.

The chain couples TRBV7-2 to TRBJ1-2; D uncertain. This TCR was recovered from a young woman with COVID-19, enrolled during active disease. Sequenced material: peripheral blood. The CDR3 DNA sequence: TGTGCCAGCAGCTTAGTTTCCCACGACCCCGGAGGCTATGGCTACACCTTC. Protein product: CASSLVSHDPGGYGYTF.